This T cell receptor (beta chain) was recorded in a study of blood T cells in healthy people across ages. This CDR3 is built from 13 residues. V was pared by 1 base and J by 3 bases, with 7 bases between. CDR1 is LGHDT, CDR2 YNNKEL, per germline (reference sequence). It was with a sample-barcoded 5' primer and a J-beta primer mix that a second PCR of roughly 7 to 12 cycles was run. Through a template-switch adaptor with 12 random nucleotides, each cDNA molecule received a tag. Via MiXCR, TCRdb re-called the 5' RACE reads, giving one row per CDR3 protein. The sample lists 600,000 to 850,000 distinct CDR3 sequences, around a quarter occurring once. These same data were also listed under a study on T cells of mothers and their children.

The receptor was derived from a boy between 10 and 17 years old in good health. The chain recombines TRBV3-1 with TRBJ2-7, with D unclear. Material: blood. In DNA form, the CDR3 reads TGTGCCAGCAGCCAAGGACTGATCTACGAGCAGTACTTC. Protein sequence: CASSQGLIYEQYF.